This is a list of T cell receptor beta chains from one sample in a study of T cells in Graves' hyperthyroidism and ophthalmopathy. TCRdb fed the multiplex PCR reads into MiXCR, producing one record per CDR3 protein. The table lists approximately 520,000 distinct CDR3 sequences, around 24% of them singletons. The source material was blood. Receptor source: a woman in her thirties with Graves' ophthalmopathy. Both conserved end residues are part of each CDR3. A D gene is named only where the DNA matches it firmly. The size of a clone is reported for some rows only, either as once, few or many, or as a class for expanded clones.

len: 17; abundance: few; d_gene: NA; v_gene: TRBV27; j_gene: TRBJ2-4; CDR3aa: CASSLLGVGGTKNIQYF; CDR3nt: TGTGCCAGCAGTTTATTAGGGGTTGGGGGGACCAAAAACATTCAGTACTTC
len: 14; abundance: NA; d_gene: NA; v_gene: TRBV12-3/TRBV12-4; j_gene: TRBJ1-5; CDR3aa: CASGGKGNYQPQHF; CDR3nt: TGTGCCAGCGGGGGTAAAGGAAATTATCAGCCCCAGCATTTT
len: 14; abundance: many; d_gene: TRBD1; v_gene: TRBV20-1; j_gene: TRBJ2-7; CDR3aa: CSATGQGLAYEQYF; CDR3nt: TGCAGTGCTACGGGACAGGGTCTAGCCTACGAGCAGTACTTC
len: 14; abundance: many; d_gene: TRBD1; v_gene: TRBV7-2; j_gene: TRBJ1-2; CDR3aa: CASSLSTGNYGYTF; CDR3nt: TGTGCCAGCAGCCTCTCGACAGGGAACTATGGCTACACCTTC
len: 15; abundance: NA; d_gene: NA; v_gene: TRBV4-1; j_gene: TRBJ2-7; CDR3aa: CASSQDRPSFYEQYF; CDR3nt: TGCGCCAGCAGCCAAGATCGGCCATCCTTCTACGAGCAGTACTTC
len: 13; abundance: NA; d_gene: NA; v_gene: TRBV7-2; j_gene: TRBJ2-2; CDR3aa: CASSTTHSGELFF; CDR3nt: TGTGCCAGCAGCACGACTCACTCCGGGGAGCTGTTTTTT
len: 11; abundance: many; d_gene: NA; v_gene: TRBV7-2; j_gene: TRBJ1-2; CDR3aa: CASSPLGGYTF; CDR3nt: TGTGCCAGCAGCCCCTTGGGAGGCTACACCTTC
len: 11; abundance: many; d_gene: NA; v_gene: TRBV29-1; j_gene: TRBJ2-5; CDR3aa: CSVLQDGTQYF; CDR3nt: TGCAGCGTTCTCCAGGACGGGACCCAGTACTTC
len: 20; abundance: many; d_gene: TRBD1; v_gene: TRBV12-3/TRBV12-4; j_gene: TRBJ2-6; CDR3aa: CASSLAPLGQARSGANVLTF; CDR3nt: TGTGCCAGCAGTTTAGCCCCCCTCGGACAGGCCCGCTCTGGGGCCAACGTCCTGACTTTC
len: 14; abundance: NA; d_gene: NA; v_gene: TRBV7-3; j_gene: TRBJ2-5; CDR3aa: CASSLGLGAETQYF; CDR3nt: TGTGCCAGCAGCTTAGGGCTTGGGGCAGAGACCCAGTACTTC
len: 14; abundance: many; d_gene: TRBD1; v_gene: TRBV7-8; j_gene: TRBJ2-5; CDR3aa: CASSPMTGRQTQYF; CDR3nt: TGTGCCAGCAGTCCGATGACAGGGCGGCAGACCCAGTACTTC
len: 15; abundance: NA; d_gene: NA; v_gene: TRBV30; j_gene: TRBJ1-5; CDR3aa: CAWEEAGLGNQPQHF; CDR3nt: TGTGCCTGGGAAGAGGCTGGGCTTGGCAATCAGCCCCAGCATTTT
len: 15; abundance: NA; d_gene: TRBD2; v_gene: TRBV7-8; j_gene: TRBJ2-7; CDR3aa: CASSLAGGPIYEQYF; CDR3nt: TGTGCCAGCAGCTTAGCGGGAGGGCCTATCTACGAGCAGTACTTC
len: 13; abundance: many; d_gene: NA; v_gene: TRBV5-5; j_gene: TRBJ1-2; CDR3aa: CASSLVGIDGYTF; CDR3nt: TGTGCCAGCAGCTTGGTGGGGATCGATGGCTACACCTTC
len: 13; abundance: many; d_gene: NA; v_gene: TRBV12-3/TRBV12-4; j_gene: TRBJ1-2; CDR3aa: CASSSPGEIGYTF; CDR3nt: TGTGCCAGCAGTTCGCCCGGGGAAATCGGCTACACCTTC
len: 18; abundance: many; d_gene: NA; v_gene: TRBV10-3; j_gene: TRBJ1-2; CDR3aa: CAISATSRGGRPNYGYTF; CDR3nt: TGTGCCATCAGTGCGACAAGTCGGGGAGGCAGGCCTAACTATGGCTACACCTTC
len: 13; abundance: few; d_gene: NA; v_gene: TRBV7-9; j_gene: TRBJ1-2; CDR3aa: CASSFEGSDGYTF; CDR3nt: TGTGCCAGCAGCTTCGAAGGGAGTGATGGCTACACCTTC
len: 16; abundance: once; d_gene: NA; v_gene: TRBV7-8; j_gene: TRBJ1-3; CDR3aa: CASSGEGRNSGNTIYF; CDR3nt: TGTGCCAGCAGCGGGGAGGGACGGAACTCTGGAAACACCATATATTTT
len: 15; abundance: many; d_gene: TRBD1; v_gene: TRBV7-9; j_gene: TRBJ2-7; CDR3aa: CASSGTGRSSYEQYF; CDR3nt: TGTGCCAGCAGCGGGACAGGACGGAGCTCCTACGAGCAGTACTTC
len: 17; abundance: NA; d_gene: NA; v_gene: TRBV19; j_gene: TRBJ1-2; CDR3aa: CASSIDHRRGFNYGYTF; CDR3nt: TGTGCCAGTAGTATAGACCATCGGAGAGGGTTCAACTATGGCTACACCTTC
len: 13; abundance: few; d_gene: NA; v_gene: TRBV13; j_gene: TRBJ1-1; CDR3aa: CASGQGRDTEAFF; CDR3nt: TGTGCCAGTGGGCAGGGTAGAGACACTGAAGCTTTCTTT
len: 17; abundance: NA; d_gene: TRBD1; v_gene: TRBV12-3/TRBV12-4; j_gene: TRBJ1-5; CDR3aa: CASSPDRGLGSNQPQHF; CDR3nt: TGTGCCAGCAGTCCCGACAGGGGGCTGGGTAGCAATCAGCCCCAGCATTTT
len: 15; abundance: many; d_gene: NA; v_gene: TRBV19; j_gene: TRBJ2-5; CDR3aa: CASSIPGQLQETQYF; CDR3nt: TGTGCCAGTAGTATACCAGGACAGCTCCAAGAGACCCAGTACTTC
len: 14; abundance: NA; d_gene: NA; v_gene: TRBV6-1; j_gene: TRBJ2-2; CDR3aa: CASSEEGFFGELFF; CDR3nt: TGTGCCAGCAGTGAAGAGGGTTTTTTCGGGGAGCTGTTTTTT
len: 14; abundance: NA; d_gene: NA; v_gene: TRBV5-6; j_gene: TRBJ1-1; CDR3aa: CASSRRSQNTEAFF; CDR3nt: TGTGCCAGCAGCCGCCGATCCCAGAACACTGAAGCTTTCTTT
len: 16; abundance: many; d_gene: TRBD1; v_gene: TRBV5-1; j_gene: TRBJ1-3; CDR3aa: CASSALDRDSGNTIYF; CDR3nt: TGCGCCAGCAGCGCACTGGACAGGGACTCTGGAAACACCATATATTTT
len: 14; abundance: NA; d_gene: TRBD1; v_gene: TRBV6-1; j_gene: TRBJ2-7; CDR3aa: CASRMTGANYEQYF; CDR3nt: TGTGCCAGCAGGATGACAGGGGCGAACTACGAGCAGTACTTC
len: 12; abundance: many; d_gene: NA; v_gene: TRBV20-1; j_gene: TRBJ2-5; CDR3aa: CSTIDRFETQYF; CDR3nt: TGCAGTACCATAGACAGATTCGAGACCCAGTACTTC
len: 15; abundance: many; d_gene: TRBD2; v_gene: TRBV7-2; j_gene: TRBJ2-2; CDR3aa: CASSNSGATYGELFF; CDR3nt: TGTGCCAGCAGTAATAGCGGGGCCACCTACGGGGAGCTGTTTTTT
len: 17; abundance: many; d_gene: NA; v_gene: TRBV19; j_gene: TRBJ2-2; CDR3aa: CASSMGPLFTNTGELFF; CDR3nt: TGTGCCAGTAGTATGGGACCACTTTTCACGAACACCGGGGAGCTGTTTTTT
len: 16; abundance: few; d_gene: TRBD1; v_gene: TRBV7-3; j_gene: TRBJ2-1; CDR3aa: CASSHIPGQRYNEQFF; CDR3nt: TGTGCCAGCAGCCATATTCCGGGACAGAGGTACAATGAGCAGTTCTTC
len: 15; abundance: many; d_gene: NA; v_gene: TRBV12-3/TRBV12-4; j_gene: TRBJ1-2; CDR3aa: CASSFPAAGPYGYTF; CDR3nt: TGTGCCAGCAGTTTTCCCGCGGCAGGGCCCTATGGCTACACCTTC
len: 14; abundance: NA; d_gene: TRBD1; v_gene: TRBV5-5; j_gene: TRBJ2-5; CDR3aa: CAISLGQGVETQYF; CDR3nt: TGTGCCATCAGTTTAGGACAGGGCGTGGAGACCCAGTACTTC
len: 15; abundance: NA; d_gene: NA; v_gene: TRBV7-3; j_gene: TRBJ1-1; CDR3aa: CASSSSPGMNTEAFF; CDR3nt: TGTGCCAGCAGCTCCAGCCCGGGGATGAACACTGAAGCTTTCTTT
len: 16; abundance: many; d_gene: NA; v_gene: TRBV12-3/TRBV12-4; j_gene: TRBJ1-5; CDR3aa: CASSFATASDGQPQHF; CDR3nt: TGTGCCAGCAGTTTCGCGACAGCCAGCGACGGTCAGCCCCAGCATTTT
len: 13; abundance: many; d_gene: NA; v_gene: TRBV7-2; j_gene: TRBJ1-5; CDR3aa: CASSQRRNQPQHF; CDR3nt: TGTGCCAGCAGCCAACGACGCAATCAGCCCCAGCATTTT
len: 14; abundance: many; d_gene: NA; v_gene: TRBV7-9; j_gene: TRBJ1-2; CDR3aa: CASSPYDRDYGYTF; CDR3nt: TGTGCCAGCAGCCCCTACGACAGAGACTATGGCTACACCTTC
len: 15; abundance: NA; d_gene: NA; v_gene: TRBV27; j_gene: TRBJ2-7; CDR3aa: CASSLWATATYEQYF; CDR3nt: TGTGCCAGCAGTTTATGGGCTACAGCCACCTACGAGCAGTACTTC
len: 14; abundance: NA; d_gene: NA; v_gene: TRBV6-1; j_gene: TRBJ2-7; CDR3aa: CASSRGQRIGEQYF; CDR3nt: TGTGCCAGCTCCCGTGGGCAGCGGATAGGCGAGCAGTACTTC
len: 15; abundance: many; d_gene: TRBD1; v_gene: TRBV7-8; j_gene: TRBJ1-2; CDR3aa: CASSPRGQGARGYTF; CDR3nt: TGTGCCAGCAGCCCCCGTGGACAGGGGGCGCGTGGCTACACCTTC
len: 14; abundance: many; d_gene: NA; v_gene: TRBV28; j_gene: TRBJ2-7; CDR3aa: CASSLPESKYEQYF; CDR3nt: TGTGCCAGCAGTTTGCCCGAATCTAAGTACGAGCAGTACTTC
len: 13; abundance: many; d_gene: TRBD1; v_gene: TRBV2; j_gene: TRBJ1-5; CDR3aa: CASSTDRDQPQHF; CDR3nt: TGTGCCAGCAGTACCGACAGGGATCAGCCCCAGCATTTT
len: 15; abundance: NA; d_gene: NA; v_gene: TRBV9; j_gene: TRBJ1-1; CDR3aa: CASSVDEALNTEAFF; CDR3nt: TGTGCCAGCAGCGTAGATGAAGCCTTGAACACTGAAGCTTTCTTT